A selection of T cell receptor beta chains follows, all from one sample in a study of blood T cells in healthy people across ages. TCRdb used MiXCR to reprocess the 5' RACE reads, holding one entry per CDR3 protein. The sample carries more than 650,000 distinct CDR3 sequences, roughly 26% recorded once. These data were likewise used in another study, on T cells of mothers and their children.

The specimen sequenced was blood. The receptors come from a boy between 10 and 17 years old in good health. CDR3s include the opening cysteine and the closing phenylalanine or tryptophan. D genes are given only for firm matches. Rows may omit the clone size; those that give it use once, few, many or a size class.

clone_size,j_call,d_call,v_call,cdr3_aa,cdr3_nt
once,TRBJ1-4,NA,TRBV20-1,CSARASPNEKLFF,TGCAGTGCTAGGGCCAGCCCTAATGAAAAACTGTTTTTT
few,TRBJ1-4,NA,TRBV19,CASSRVLKEKLFF,TGTGCCAGTAGCCGAGTTTTAAAGGAAAAACTGTTTTTT
few,TRBJ2-6,NA,TRBV6-1,CASSARRTRAGSGANVLTF,TGTGCCAGCAGTGCCCGGAGGACCCGTGCGGGGTCTGGGGCCAACGTCCTGACTTTC
few,TRBJ2-3,NA,TRBV20-1,CSARDPIRDPRTDTQYF,TGCAGTGCTAGAGACCCCATTAGGGATCCTCGCACAGATACGCAGTATTTT
NA,TRBJ1-4,NA,TRBV15,CATSRDGGFEKLFF,TGTGCCACCAGCAGAGACGGGGGGTTTGAAAAACTGTTTTTT
few,TRBJ1-2,NA,TRBV3-1,CASSPLRLDADYGYTF,TGTGCCAGCAGCCCCTTGAGGCTTGACGCGGACTATGGCTACACCTTC
NA,TRBJ1-5,NA,TRBV29-1,CSPGGMVRVSNQPQHF,TGCAGCCCGGGAGGTATGGTCAGGGTTAGCAATCAGCCCCAGCATTTT
NA,TRBJ1-2,TRBD1,TRBV3-1,CATQGAARNFGYTF,TGTGCCACACAGGGGGCCGCGAGGAACTTTGGCTACACCTTC
few,TRBJ2-5,TRBD2,TRBV11-2,CASSGGGAVYKTQYF,TGTGCCAGCAGCGGCGGGGGGGCGGTGTATAAGACCCAGTACTTC
NA,TRBJ2-7,NA,TRBV6-5,CASSQNTGYEQYF,TGTGCCAGCAGCCAGAATACAGGGTACGAGCAGTACTTC
NA,TRBJ2-7,NA,TRBV3-1,CASSALRNEQYF,TGTGCCAGCAGCGCTCTACGGAACGAGCAGTACTTC
few,TRBJ2-5,TRBD2,TRBV7-6,CASSSGGAPQETQYF,TGTGCCAGCAGTAGCGGGGGGGCTCCACAAGAGACCCAGTACTTC
NA,TRBJ2-1,TRBD2,TRBV5-1,CASSLGSSGYNEQFF,TGCGCCAGCAGCTTGGGGTCTAGCGGTTACAATGAGCAGTTCTTC
NA,TRBJ1-5,NA,TRBV10-2,CASSEVDRSNQPQHF,TGCGCCAGCAGTGAGGTGGACAGAAGCAATCAGCCCCAGCATTTT
NA,TRBJ2-3,TRBD2,TRBV12-3/TRBV12-4,CASSGRAGEDTQYF,TGTGCCAGCAGTGGCAGAGCGGGAGAAGATACGCAGTATTTT
few,TRBJ2-3,TRBD2,TRBV5-5,CASSGGGDTQYF,TGTGCCAGCAGCGGGGGGGGAGATACGCAGTATTTT
NA,TRBJ1-3,NA,TRBV11-2,CASSLIDLGRSGNTIYF,TGTGCCAGCAGCTTAATAGACCTAGGAAGGTCTGGAAACACCATATATTTT
NA,TRBJ1-1,NA,TRBV29-1,CSVGQVEAFF,TGCAGCGTTGGACAGGTGGAAGCTTTCTTT
few,TRBJ1-3,TRBD1,TRBV27,CASSRTGGNTIYF,TGTGCCAGCAGTAGGACAGGGGGAAACACCATATATTTT
few,TRBJ2-1,TRBD2,TRBV25-1,CASRSLAGDYNEQFF,TGTGCCAGCAGATCACTAGCGGGGGACTACAATGAGCAGTTCTTC
NA,TRBJ1-2,NA,TRBV4-1,CASSQEGTSTAGYGYTF,TGCGCCAGCAGCCAAGAAGGGACTTCGACCGCGGGCTATGGCTACACCTTC
many,TRBJ1-4,TRBD1,TRBV5-1,CASSTGQGQRTNEKLFF,TGCGCCAGCAGCACTGGACAGGGGCAAAGAACTAATGAAAAACTGTTTTTT
NA,TRBJ1-2,TRBD1,TRBV28,CASSLGDRLNYGYTF,TGTGCCAGCAGTTTAGGGGACAGACTAAACTATGGCTACACCTTC
NA,TRBJ2-1,TRBD2,TRBV7-2,CASSFTGTSENEQFF,TGTGCCAGCAGCTTCACCGGGACTAGCGAGAATGAGCAGTTCTTC
NA,TRBJ2-1,TRBD2,TRBV7-2,CASSLRAGGSYNEQFF,TGTGCCAGCAGCTTGAGGGCGGGGGGTTCGTACAATGAGCAGTTCTTC
few,TRBJ2-7,TRBD2,TRBV11-2,CASSVYQAGTSGAEQYF,TGTGCCAGCAGCGTCTATCAAGCCGGGACTAGCGGGGCCGAGCAGTACTTC
NA,TRBJ1-5,TRBD1,TRBV7-2,CASSFSQGANRQPQHF,TGTGCCAGCAGCTTCTCACAGGGGGCTAATCGACAGCCCCAGCATTTT
NA,TRBJ1-1,TRBD1,TRBV5-1,CASSLGPTGGNTEAFF,TGCGCCAGCAGCTTGGGTCCGACAGGGGGGAACACTGAAGCTTTCTTT
NA,TRBJ1-6,TRBD1,TRBV20-1,CSASSPGTGVSYNSPLHF,TGCAGTGCTAGTTCCCCCGGGACAGGTGTCTCCTATAATTCACCCCTCCACTTT
NA,TRBJ1-1,NA,TRBV12-3/TRBV12-4,CASSSRQNMNTEAFF,TGTGCCAGCAGTTCACGTCAGAACATGAACACTGAAGCTTTCTTT
once,TRBJ1-1,TRBD1,TRBV10-3,CAIKQTGVGGLAFF,TGTGCCATCAAGCAGACAGGGGTGGGCGGTTTAGCTTTCTTT